This T cell receptor beta chain derives from a study of spatial heterogeneity in lung cancer. This clonotype was seen ten or more times. Individual TCR cDNA molecules each bore their own unique molecular identifier. TCRdb used MiXCR to reprocess the 5' RACE reads, holding one entry per CDR3 protein. The data show roughly 36,000 distinct CDR3 sequences, roughly 5.2% seen once. Trimming cost V 5 bases and J 2 bases; bases outside gene matches: 8. This CDR3 has 15 residues. As for time point: sample taken at primary tumor resection. Whole RNA, which was extracted from tumor, nontumor lung tissue or frozen PBMC, was sequenced without any cell sorting. Donation came from roughly 72 patients with untreated early-stage non-small cell lung cancer.

The chain links TRBV12-3 or TRBV12-4 to TRBJ2-7; 8 nucleotides match TRBD2. Sequenced here: PBMCs, sampled at surgery. This clonotype was sampled from a male donor with early-stage non-small cell lung cancer. The CDR3 coding sequence is TGTGCCAGCAGTCGCCGCAGCGGGGGAACCTACGAGCAGTACTTC. It specifies CASSRRSGGTYEQYF.